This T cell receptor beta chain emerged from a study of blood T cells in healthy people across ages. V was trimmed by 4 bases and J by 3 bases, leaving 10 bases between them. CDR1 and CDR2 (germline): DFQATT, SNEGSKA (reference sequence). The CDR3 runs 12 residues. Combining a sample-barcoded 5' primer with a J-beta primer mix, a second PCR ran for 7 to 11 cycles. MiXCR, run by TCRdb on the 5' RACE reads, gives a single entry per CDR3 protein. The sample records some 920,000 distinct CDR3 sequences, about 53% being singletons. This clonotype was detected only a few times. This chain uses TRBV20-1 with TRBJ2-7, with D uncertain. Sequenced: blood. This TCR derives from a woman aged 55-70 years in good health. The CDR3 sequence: CSANAWDYEQYF. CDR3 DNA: TGCAGTGCTAACGCGTGGGACTACGAGCAGTACTTC.